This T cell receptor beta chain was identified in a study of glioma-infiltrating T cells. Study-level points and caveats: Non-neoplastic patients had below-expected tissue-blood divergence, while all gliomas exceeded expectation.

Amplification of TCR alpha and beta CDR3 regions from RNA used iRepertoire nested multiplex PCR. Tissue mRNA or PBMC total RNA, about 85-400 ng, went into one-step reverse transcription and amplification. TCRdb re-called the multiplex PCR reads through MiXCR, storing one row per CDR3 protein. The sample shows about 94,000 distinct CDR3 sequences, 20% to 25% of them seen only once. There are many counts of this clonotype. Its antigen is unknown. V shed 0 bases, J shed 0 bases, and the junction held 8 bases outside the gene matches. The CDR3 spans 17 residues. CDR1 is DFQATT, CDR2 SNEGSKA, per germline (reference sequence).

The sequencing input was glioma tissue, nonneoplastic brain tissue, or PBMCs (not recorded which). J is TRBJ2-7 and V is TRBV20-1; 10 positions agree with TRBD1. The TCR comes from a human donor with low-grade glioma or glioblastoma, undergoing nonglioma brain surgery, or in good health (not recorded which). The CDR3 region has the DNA TGCAGTGCTAGAGATAGGGGGACAGGGGTGGCCTCCTACGAGCAGTACTTC. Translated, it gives CSARDRGTGVASYEQYF.